The 27 T cell receptor beta chains in this list originate from one sample, sequenced in a study of regulatory T cells in long-lasting Graves disease. The time point here: newly diagnosed GD, antithyroid drugs for less than 3 months. The TCR library was made from RNA extracted from PBMCs. Libraries of TCR beta came from iRepertoire HTBI primers plus Arm-PCR of CDR3 regions. TCRdb reanalysed the multiplex PCR reads using MiXCR and keeps one entry per CDR3 protein. The table has around 400,000 distinct CDR3 sequences, about 15% seen once. These data are also associated with another study on T cells in Graves' hyperthyroidism and ophthalmopathy.

Sequencing used peripheral blood mononuclear cells (PBMCs), obtained at new diagnosis, from a patient treated with antithyroid drugs. Receptors were obtained from a woman aged 40-49 years with Graves disease.

V gene TRBV5-1 combines with J gene TRBJ2-1, with 9 bases that match TRBD2. Trimming cost V 2 bases and J 5 bases; bases outside gene matches: 5. This CDR3 region has 15 residues. Germline V CDR1 and CDR2: SGHRS, YFSETQ. The CDR3 loop reads CASSLLAGVDNEQFF. The DNA of the CDR3 is TGCGCCAGCAGCTTATTAGCGGGAGTCGACAATGAGCAGTTCTTC.

The gene calls are TRBV4-3 and TRBJ1-1, with D unclear. Trimming pared 6 bases from V and 1 base from J, leaving 15 bases between. The CDR3 is 15 amino acids. Per the germline V gene, CDR1 is LGHNA and CDR2 is YSLEER. CDR3 in DNA: TGCGCCAGCAGTTTGCTGTCCGAGGGGAACACTGAAGCTTTCTTT. It encodes CASSLLSEGNTEAFF.

The CDR3 loop is CASRLDSSYEQYV. CDR3 bases: TGTGCCAGCAGGTTGGACAGCTCCTACGAGCAGTACGTC. The chain carries TRBV12-3 or TRBV12-4 and TRBJ2-7; maybe TRBD1 (6 bases). The V gene lost 6 bases and the J gene lost 0 bases, with 9 bases spanning the gap. CDR3 length equals 13 residues.

This clonotype came up many times. The chain is built from TRBV10-3 and TRBJ1-2, with D possibly TRBD1 on 6 matching bases. The length of the CDR3 is 16 residues. V lost 5 bases and J 4 bases, leaving 20 bases between the germline ends. Germline V gene data show CDR1 as ENHRY and CDR2 as SYGVKD. Written as DNA, the CDR3 is TGTGCCATCAGTAATCTACAGGGATTGGATTCCTATGGCTACACCTTC. This gives the protein CAISNLQGLDSYGYTF.

Many counts were recorded for this clonotype. The chain combines TRBV24-1 with TRBJ2-7; 9 nucleotides align to TRBD2. Trimming at V came to 2 bases and at J to 4 bases, leaving 8 bases not matched to a gene. Germline V gene data show CDR1 as KGHDR and CDR2 as SFDVKD. The CDR3 extends over 16 amino acids. The CDR3 nucleotides read TGTGCCACCAGTGATTCACGCCCTAGCGGGATTTACGAGCAGTACTTC. Translated, it gives CATSDSRPSGIYEQYF.

This clonotype was observed many times. The chain has TRBV6-5 and TRBJ2-2, with TRBD2 as a possible D gene (6 bases). The CDR3 extends over 18 amino acids. Deletions cut 0 bases from V and 0 bases from J, with 14 bases between. Germline CDR1 is MNHEY and CDR2 is SVGAGI. For the CDR3, the DNA is TGTGCCAGCAGTTACTCGCTGGGTAGCGGAACGAACACCGGGGAGCTGTTTTTT. Translation: CASSYSLGSGTNTGELFF.

Ten or more counts support this clonotype. The CDR3 protein is CAWIPSGRGVPEAFF. CDR3 nucleotide sequence: TGTGCCTGGATCCCCTCAGGGAGAGGGGTGCCTGAAGCTTTCTTT. J is TRBJ1-1 and V is TRBV30, with TRBD1 as a possible D gene (5 bases). Between the trimmed V and J ends, which lost 4 bases and 6 bases, there was a span of 21 bases. The CDR3 runs to 15 residues. Germline V gene sequence: CDR1 GTSNPN, CDR2 SVGIG (reference sequence).

In its sample, this clonotype was seen once. Here the CDR3 omits its conserved ending phenylalanine or tryptophan, so a read error is the likely source. The chain employs TRBV5-6 and TRBJ1-5; D gene unclear. This CDR3 spans 13 amino acids. CDR1 SGHDT and CDR2 YYEEEE come from the germline V gene. V lost 3 bases and J lost 7, with 11 bases in between. CDR3 loop: CASSSGPRQPQHV. The CDR3 DNA reads TGTGCCAGCAGCTCCGGTCCCCGGCAGCCCCAGCATGTT.

This clonotype was seen repeatedly, ten times or more. The chain combines TRBV2 with TRBJ2-3; D might be TRBD2 (6 bases). The V and J ends lost 3 bases and 1 base respectively, with 11 bases between them. Germline V gene data show CDR1 as SNHLY and CDR2 as FYNNEI. The CDR3 sequence is 15 residues long. For the CDR3, the DNA is TGTGCCAGCAGTGACCTAGCGTTCGGCACAGATACGCAGTATTTT. Residues: CASSDLAFGTDTQYF.

This chain connects TRBV19 to TRBJ2-2, with 9 bases that match TRBD2. The CDR3 spans 16 residues. Germline V gene lookup returns CDR1 LNHDA and CDR2 SQIVND (reference sequence). Trimming removed 4 bases from V and 7 bases from J; junction bases left unmatched: 10. The DNA for the CDR3 is TGTGCCAGTAGTACACGGACTAGCGTGCGGGTCGGGGAGCTGTTTTTT. Residues: CASSTRTSVRVGELFF.

The genes are TRBV7-9 and TRBJ2-1; no clear D. The CDR3 is 17 amino acids. Per the germline V gene, CDR1 is SEHNR and CDR2 is FQNEAQ (reference sequence). The ends were cut back, 5 bases at V and 6 bases at J, with 23 bases in the middle. The CDR3, as DNA: TGTGCCAGCAGCCCGCCCTTCCGACGGACCCTAACCAATGAGCAGTTCTTC. This gives the protein CASSPPFRRTLTNEQFF.

This clonotype showed up just a few times. J is TRBJ2-2 and V is TRBV20-1; 7 bases agree with TRBD2. V dropped 4 bases and J dropped 2; count of bases not matched to a gene: 10. The CDR3 loop spans 16 amino acids. From germline, CDR1 is DFQATT and CDR2 SNEGSKA (reference sequence). The DNA of the CDR3 is TGCAGTGCTACTGGCGGACTAGTTGGCAACACCGGGGAGCTGTTTTTT. Translated: CSATGGLVGNTGELFF.

This clonotype showed up just a few times. This chain joins TRBV19 and TRBJ1-1; TRBD1 might be the D (5 bases). CDR1 is LNHDA, CDR2 SQIVND, per germline (reference sequence). The CDR3 has 15 amino acids. Between the trimmed V and J ends, which lost 4 bases and 1 base, there was a span of 13 bases. The CDR3 is CASSTRQLGNTEAFF. For the CDR3, the DNA is TGTGCCAGTAGTACAAGACAGTTGGGGAACACTGAAGCTTTCTTT. Full variable domain (rest looked up from reference TRBV19 and TRBJ1-1): DGGITQSPKYLFRKEGQNVTLSCEQNLNHDAMYWYRQDPGQGLRLIYYSQIVNDFQKGDIAEGYSVSREKKESFPLTVTSAQKNPTAFYLCASSTRQLGNTEAFFGQGTRLTVV.

This clonotype was recorded a few times. The rearrangement uses TRBV12-5 and TRBJ1-2, with D tentatively TRBD1 (6 bases). This CDR3 is built from 13 residues. Per the germline V gene, CDR1 is LGHNT and CDR2 is FRNRAP. The V end was cut by 6 bases, the J end by 8 bases, with 16 bases between. The CDR3 DNA reads as TGTGCTAGTGGGTTCGGGGGCGCAGGGGGCTACACCTTC. Its protein product is CASGFGGAGGYTF.

This clonotype was counted at least ten times. In nucleotides, the CDR3 is TGCGCCAGCAGCCTTAGGACAGGGGGCGCAAAACTGTTTTTT. Translating it yields CASSLRTGGAKLFF. The J gene is TRBJ1-4, the V gene TRBV5-1; 11 bases are a match to TRBD1. V dropped 4 bases and J dropped 10; count of bases not matched to a gene: 6. The length of the CDR3 is 14 residues. The germline V gene has CDR1 SGHRS and CDR2 YFSETQ.

A few counts support this clonotype. The genes are TRBV29-1 and TRBJ2-7; TRBD2 agrees at 9 bases. V trimming: 2 bases; J trimming: 5 bases; junction bases outside the gene matches: 4. Germline V gene sequence: CDR1 SQVTM, CDR2 ANQGSEA. The CDR3 loop spans 13 amino acids. The CDR3: CSVEPSGNHEQYF. The CDR3 DNA is TGCAGCGTTGAACCTAGCGGGAACCACGAGCAGTACTTC.

This clonotype was counted at least ten times. The rearrangement uses TRBV11-3 and TRBJ1-1; a possible D gene is TRBD1 (6 bases). This CDR3 spans 15 amino acids. The germline V gene has CDR1 SGHNT and CDR2 YENEEA. V shed 0 bases and J shed 5 bases, with 13 bases lying between them. The CDR3 loop reads CASSLEAGARTEAFF. DNA of the CDR3: TGTGCCAGCAGCTTAGAGGCGGGGGCGAGGACTGAAGCTTTCTTT.

This clonotype was seen a handful of times. The V and J genes are TRBV15 and TRBJ1-2; 11 bases agree with TRBD1. Germline V CDR1 and CDR2: LNHNV, YYDKDF (reference sequence). V was pared by 4 bases and J by 7 bases, with 5 bases of the junction left unmatched. There are 14 residues in the CDR3. CDR3: CATSKDRGQGGYTF. The CDR3 DNA sequence: TGTGCCACCAGCAAGGACAGGGGGCAGGGTGGCTACACCTTC.

The chain carries TRBV18 and TRBJ2-7; 11 bases match TRBD2. Looked up from germline, CDR1 is KGHSH and CDR2 is LQKENI. The junction had 7 bases not matched to a gene; V was cut back by 3 bases and J by 0 bases. This CDR3 has 17 residues. The CDR3 region is CASSPIPSGGSSYEQYF. CDR3 sequence (DNA): TGTGCCAGCTCACCGATACCTAGCGGGGGGAGCTCCTACGAGCAGTACTTC.

This clonotype was detected many times. This chain connects TRBV7-2 to TRBJ2-1; D possibly corresponds to TRBD2 (5 bases). V was clipped by 5 bases and J by 5 bases, with 22 bases between them. There are 17 residues in the CDR3. CDR1 is SGHTA, CDR2 FQGNSA, per germline. The DNA of the CDR3 is TGTGCCAGCAGCACCCCGGGGTCGGCAACCATTAACAATGAGCAGTTCTTC. This gives the protein CASSTPGSATINNEQFF.

This clonotype was observed at least ten times. V is TRBV28 and J is TRBJ2-3, with 10 bases lining up with TRBD2. The CDR3 has 17 residues. V shed 6 bases, J shed 6 bases, and the junction held 15 bases outside the gene matches. The germline gives CDR1 MDHEN, CDR2 SYDVKM. DNA for the CDR3: TGTGCCAGCAGCCCCGGACAAACTAGCGGGGAGGGGGATACGCAGTATTTT. As protein: CASSPGQTSGEGDTQYF.

There are many counts of this clonotype. V gene TRBV27 combines with J gene TRBJ2-1; D gene uncertain. This CDR3 has 11 amino acids. V was clipped by 6 bases and J by 10 bases, with 10 bases between them. Looked up from germline, CDR1 is MNHEY and CDR2 is SMNVEV (reference sequence). The CDR3 here is CASREYGEQFF. The CDR3 nucleotides read TGTGCCAGCAGAGAGTATGGGGAGCAGTTCTTC.

This clonotype was recorded many times. This CDR3 is CASSYSMLGASGELFF. CDR3 DNA sequence: TGTGCCAGCAGTTACTCGATGCTGGGGGCAAGCGGGGAGCTGTTTTTT. The rearrangement uses TRBV6-5 and TRBJ2-2; a possible D gene is TRBD1 (6 bases). From germline, CDR1 is MNHEY and CDR2 SVGAGI. This CDR3 region has 16 residues. Trimming pared 0 bases from V and 7 bases from J, leaving 15 bases between.

This clonotype was seen many times. The chain employs TRBV27 and TRBJ2-1; 9 nucleotides match TRBD1. The V gene's germline CDR1 is MNHEY and CDR2 SMNVEV (reference sequence). The CDR3 loop spans 16 amino acids. V lost 8 bases, J lost 4 bases, and 12 bases stayed unmatched. The CDR3 nucleotides read TGTGCCAGCGGGGCTATGGGACAGGGACCTTACAATGAGCAGTTCTTC. Its protein is CASGAMGQGPYNEQFF.

This clonotype was seen repeatedly, ten times or more. The V and J genes are TRBV27 and TRBJ2-1, with 8 nucleotides matching TRBD2. The CDR3 is 14 amino acids. V lost 4 bases and J lost 9; bases outside the gene matches: 8. Germline V gives CDR1 MNHEY, CDR2 SMNVEV (reference sequence). The CDR3 sequence: CASSSPGGIFEQFF. The CDR3 bases are TGTGCCAGCAGTTCGCCGGGAGGGATATTTGAGCAGTTCTTC.

This clonotype was counted many times. One junction end does not reproduce the germline sequence, and a read error may be involved. The chain is built from TRBV7-7 and TRBJ2-7, with 9 bases that match TRBD1. The CDR3 is 15 residues long. CDR1 and CDR2 from the germline V gene are SSHAT and FNYEAQ (reference sequence). In DNA form, the CDR3 reads TGTGCTAGCAGCTCGGGACAGGGAGGATCCTACGAGCAGTACTTC. The encoded protein is CASSSGQGGSYEQYF.

This clonotype has at least ten counts. This rearrangement joins TRBV11-3 to TRBJ2-2, with 8 bases identical to TRBD2. This CDR3 has 15 residues. The V gene's germline CDR1 is SGHNT and CDR2 YENEEA. Losses at the gene ends were 3 bases for V and 4 bases for J; bases not matched to a gene: 4. The CDR3 bases are TGTGCCAGCAGCTTGCGGACTAGCAGCACCGGGGAGCTGTTTTTT. Its translation: CASSLRTSSTGELFF.